This T cell receptor beta chain was sequenced during a study of T cell changes during pregnancy in multiple sclerosis. TCRdb's copy holds only in-frame clones and misses some; the assay was immunoSEQ multiplex PCR. Of 38,000 or so clones listed, around 90% were seen once; the top ten hold roughly 1.2%. Trimming took 8 bases from V and 1 from J, leaving 12 bases between them. This CDR3 region has 13 residues. Looked up from germline, CDR1 is SGHRS and CDR2 is YFSETQ. The sample was peripheral blood, taken before pregnancy. The chain is built from TRBV5-1 and TRBJ1-1; no clear D gene. The sequence derives from a female donor with multiple sclerosis, enrolled in a pregnancy study. In DNA form, the CDR3 reads TGCGCCAGTTGCGGGTCACAGAACACTGAAGCTTTCTTT. It is translated as CASCGSQNTEAFF.